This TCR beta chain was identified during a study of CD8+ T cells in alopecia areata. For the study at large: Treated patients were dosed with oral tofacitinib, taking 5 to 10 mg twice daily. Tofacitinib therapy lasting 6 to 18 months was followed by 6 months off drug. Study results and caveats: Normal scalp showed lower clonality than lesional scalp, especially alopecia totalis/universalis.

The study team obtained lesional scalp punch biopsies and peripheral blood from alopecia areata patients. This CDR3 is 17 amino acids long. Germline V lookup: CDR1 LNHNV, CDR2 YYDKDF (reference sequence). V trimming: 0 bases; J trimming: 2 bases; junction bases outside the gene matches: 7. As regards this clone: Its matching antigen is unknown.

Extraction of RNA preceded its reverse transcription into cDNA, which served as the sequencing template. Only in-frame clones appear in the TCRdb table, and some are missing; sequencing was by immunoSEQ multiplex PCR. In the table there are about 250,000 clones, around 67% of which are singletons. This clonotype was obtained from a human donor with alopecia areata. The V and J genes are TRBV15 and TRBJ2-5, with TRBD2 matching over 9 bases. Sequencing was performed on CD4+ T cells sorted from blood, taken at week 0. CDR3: CATSRDHGGGAQETQYF. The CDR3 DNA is TGTGCCACCAGCAGAGATCACGGCGGGGGGGCTCAAGAGACCCAGTACTTC.